This T cell receptor (beta chain) derives from a study of T-cell reconstitution after alpha-beta-depleted transplantation in children. Broader study findings: When one year had passed after transplant, most T-cell counts and diversity came from newly produced T cells. At around two months after transplant, the alpha-beta T cells were reportedly derived from several hundred expanded clones that came from non-depleted graft cells. Surviving recipient cells, namely T cells and thymic progenitors, were the source of high day-60 TCRbeta diversity in some patients.

Molecular barcoding with unique molecular identifiers was used for the TCRbeta library. TCRdb re-called the PCR reads with MiXCR, one entry per CDR3 protein. In the table there are 55,000 to 70,000 distinct CDR3 sequences, around 9.9% of which are singletons. Germline V gene sequence: CDR1 SGHTA, CDR2 FQGNSA. The V end was cut by 5 bases, the J end by 4 bases, with 14 bases between. This CDR3 spans 14 amino acids. This clonotype was counted at least ten times. Its antigen is unknown. This chain joins TRBV7-2 and TRBJ2-5, with TRBD2 as a possible D gene (5 bases). This TCR was sampled from a boy aged 5 to 17 with acute myeloid leukemia, due to receive a stem cell transplant. The source was PBMCs, collected before TCRalphabeta/CD19-depleted stem cell transplant. The CDR3 region is CASSPSGPRETQYF. The CDR3 bases are TGTGCCAGCAGCCCAAGCGGACCAAGAGAGACCCAGTACTTC.